These 7 T cell receptor beta chains were all obtained from the same sample, sequenced in a study of vaccination effects on CD4 cells after COVID-19. These receptors' targets are unknown. Antigen-specific CD4+ T cell clonotypes were called by their expansion after viral peptide-pool culture in ViraFEST. Cells that had been cultured for roughly eleven days were the source of isolated CD4+ T cells. This table comes from immunoSEQ multiplex PCR, and its TCRdb copy is limited to in-frame clones, with some not included. Here the sample spans about 79,000 clones, roughly 74% being singletons. The sequencing used CD4+ T cells from PBMCs cultured with HCoV-229E spike peptides, collected before COVID-19 vaccination. The origin of the receptors is a human donor who received a COVID-19 vaccine.

This sequence joins TRBV7-3 and TRBJ2-7; 7 nucleotides align to TRBD1. The CDR3 extends over 12 amino acids. Germline V gene sequence: CDR1 SGHTA, CDR2 FQGTGA. The trim removed 6 bases at V and 6 bases at J, leaving 5 bases unmatched. Here the CDR3 DNA reads TGTGCCAGCAGACGACAGGGACGCGAGCAGTACGTC. Its protein product is CASRRQGREQYV.

The chain has TRBV20-1 and TRBJ1-4; D gene uncertain. This CDR3 comprises 13 residues. The germline gives CDR1 DFQATT, CDR2 SNEGSKA (reference sequence). The V end lost 3 bases, the J end lost 8 bases, and 13 bases lay between the germline ends. CDR3 DNA sequence: TGCAGTGCTAGTCAGCCTGGTGGGGAAAAACTGTTTTTT. Translation gives CSASQPGGEKLFF.

The sample holds one count of this clone. This chain joins TRBV6-1 and TRBJ2-2; D uncertain. The CDR3 loop spans 13 amino acids. The V end lost 1 base, the J end lost 10 bases, and 10 bases lay between the germline ends. Germline V lookup: CDR1 MNHNS, CDR2 SASEGT. The CDR3 coding sequence is TGTGCCAGCAGTGAAGGAGTCTTTGAGGAGCTGTTTTTT. It encodes CASSEGVFEELFF.

The chain recombines TRBV29-1 with TRBJ1-1, with D uncertain. Germline CDR1 reads SQVTM; CDR2 reads ANQGSEA. The CDR3 is 14 residues long. Trimming cost V 6 bases and J 0 bases, with 14 bases left between them. The chain's CDR3 is CSVDQAYMNTEAFF. The CDR3 DNA reads as TGCAGCGTCGACCAGGCCTACATGAACACTGAAGCTTTCTTT.

There are a few counts of this clone. The V and J genes are TRBV18 and TRBJ2-7; 7 bases agree with TRBD1. Germline loops: CDR1 KGHSH, CDR2 LQKENI. The CDR3 is 13 amino acids. Trimming at V came to 5 bases and at J to 4 bases, leaving 5 bases not matched to a gene. The DNA of the CDR3 is TGTGCCAGCTCATTCGCACAGGGGTACGAGCAGTACGTC. Protein sequence: CASSFAQGYEQYV.

This clone has a handful of counts. The rearrangement uses TRBV5-5 and TRBJ2-5; D perhaps matches TRBD2 (7 bases). The germline V and J ends were trimmed by 1 base and 5 bases, with 15 bases remaining between them. The length of the CDR3 is 15 residues. Germline-derived CDR1 and CDR2 are SGHKS and YYEKEE (reference sequence). The CDR3 region has the DNA TGTGCCAGCAGCTTGTGGGGGGGGGCCGAGGAGACCCAGTACTTC. It yields the protein CASSLWGGAEETQYF.

A few counts support this clone. This chain connects TRBV15 to TRBJ1-1; TRBD1 might be the D (6 bases). Between the trimmed V and J ends, which lost 0 bases and 5 bases, there was a span of 10 bases. Germline lookup yields CDR1 LNHNV and CDR2 YYDKDF (reference sequence). CDR3 length: 14 residues. CDR3 region: CATSRDRGATEAFF. CDR3 nucleotide sequence: TGTGCCACCAGCAGAGACAGGGGAGCAACTGAAGCTTTCTTT.